Sequencing of this T cell receptor beta chain was carried out in a study of vaccination and CD4 T cells after COVID-19. Comment on this clonotype: Its antigen is still unknown.

Germline CDR1 reads SNHLY; CDR2 reads FYNNEI. This CDR3 has 12 amino acids. J was trimmed by 6 bases and V by 4 bases; bases with no gene match: 2. CD4+ T cells that had been cultured provided DNA sequenced with the Oncomine TCR Beta short-read assay. It was cultured CD4+ T cells from which genomic DNA was extracted. One entry per CDR3 protein results from TCRdb running MiXCR on the PCR reads. This sample has about 15,000 distinct CDR3 sequences, with roughly 41% found just once. The treatment: approximately 11-day PBMC culture with coronavirus spike peptide pools or control peptides (ViraFEST assay). Once peptide pools had expanded antigen-specific T cells, ViraFEST sequenced TCRs. Every well contained around 2.2 million PBMCs, which were grown with about 10 IU/ml IL-2 and 10 ug/ml peptide pools.

Here the sequenced sample was CD4+ T cells from blood, cultured in vitro, taken before SARS-CoV-2 vaccination. This clonotype was obtained from a human donor who received a COVID-19 vaccine. The chain combines TRBV2 with TRBJ2-7; 8 bases map to TRBD1. The CDR3 region is CASSVTGVEQYF. CDR3 coding DNA: TGTGCCAGCAGTGTGACAGGGGTCGAGCAGTACTTC.